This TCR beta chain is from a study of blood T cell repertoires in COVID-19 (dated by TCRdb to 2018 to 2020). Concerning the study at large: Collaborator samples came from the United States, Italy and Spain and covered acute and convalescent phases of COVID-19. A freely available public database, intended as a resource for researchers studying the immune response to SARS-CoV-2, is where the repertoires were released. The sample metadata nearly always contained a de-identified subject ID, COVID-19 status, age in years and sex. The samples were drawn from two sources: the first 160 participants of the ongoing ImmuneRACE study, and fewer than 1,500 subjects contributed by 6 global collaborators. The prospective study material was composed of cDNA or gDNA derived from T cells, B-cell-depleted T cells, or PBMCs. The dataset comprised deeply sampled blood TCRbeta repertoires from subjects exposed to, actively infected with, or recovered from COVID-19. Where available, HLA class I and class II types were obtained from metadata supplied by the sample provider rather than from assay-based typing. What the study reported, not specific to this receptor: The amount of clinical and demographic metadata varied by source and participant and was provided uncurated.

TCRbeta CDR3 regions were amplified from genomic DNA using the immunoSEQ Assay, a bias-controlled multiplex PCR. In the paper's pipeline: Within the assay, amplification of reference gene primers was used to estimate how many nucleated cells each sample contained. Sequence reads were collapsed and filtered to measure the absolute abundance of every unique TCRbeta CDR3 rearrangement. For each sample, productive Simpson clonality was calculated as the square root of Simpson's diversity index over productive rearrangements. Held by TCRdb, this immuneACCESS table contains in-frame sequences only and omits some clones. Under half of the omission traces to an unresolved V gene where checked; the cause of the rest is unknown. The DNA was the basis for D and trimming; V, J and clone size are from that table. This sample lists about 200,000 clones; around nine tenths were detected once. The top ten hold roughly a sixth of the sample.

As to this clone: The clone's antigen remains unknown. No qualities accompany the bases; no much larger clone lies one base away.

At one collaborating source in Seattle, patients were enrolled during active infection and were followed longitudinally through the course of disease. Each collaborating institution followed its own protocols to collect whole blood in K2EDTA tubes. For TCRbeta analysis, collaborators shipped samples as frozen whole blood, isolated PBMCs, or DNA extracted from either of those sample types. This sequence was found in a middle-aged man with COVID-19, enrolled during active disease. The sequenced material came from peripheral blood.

The CDR3 here reads CASSASGSSYNEQFF. The nucleotide sequence reads TGTGCCAGCAGTGCTAGCGGGAGCTCCTACAATGAGCAGTTCTTC. This chain joins TRBV2 to TRBJ2-1; the junction holds 10 bases that match TRBD2. In the germline V gene, CDR1 corresponds to SNHLY and CDR2 to FYNNEI. From the cysteine up to the phenylalanine, the CDR3 has a length of 15 residues. The kept DNA is CDR3 alone, 45 bases in frame from the first base. Trimming removed 4 bases from V and 0 bases from J; the gene matches leave 0 bases unexplained.